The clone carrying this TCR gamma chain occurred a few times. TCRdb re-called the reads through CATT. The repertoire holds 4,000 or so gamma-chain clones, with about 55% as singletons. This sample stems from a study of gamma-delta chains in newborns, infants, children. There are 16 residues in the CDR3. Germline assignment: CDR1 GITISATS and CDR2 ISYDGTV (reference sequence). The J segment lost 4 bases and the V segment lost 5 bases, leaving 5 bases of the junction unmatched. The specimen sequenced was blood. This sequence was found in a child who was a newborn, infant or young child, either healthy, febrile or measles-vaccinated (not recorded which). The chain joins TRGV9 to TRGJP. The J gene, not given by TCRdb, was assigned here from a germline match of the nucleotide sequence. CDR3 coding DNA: TGTGCCTTGTGGGCCCCACAAGAGTTGGGCAAAAAAATCAAGGTATTT. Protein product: CALWAPQELGKKIKVF.